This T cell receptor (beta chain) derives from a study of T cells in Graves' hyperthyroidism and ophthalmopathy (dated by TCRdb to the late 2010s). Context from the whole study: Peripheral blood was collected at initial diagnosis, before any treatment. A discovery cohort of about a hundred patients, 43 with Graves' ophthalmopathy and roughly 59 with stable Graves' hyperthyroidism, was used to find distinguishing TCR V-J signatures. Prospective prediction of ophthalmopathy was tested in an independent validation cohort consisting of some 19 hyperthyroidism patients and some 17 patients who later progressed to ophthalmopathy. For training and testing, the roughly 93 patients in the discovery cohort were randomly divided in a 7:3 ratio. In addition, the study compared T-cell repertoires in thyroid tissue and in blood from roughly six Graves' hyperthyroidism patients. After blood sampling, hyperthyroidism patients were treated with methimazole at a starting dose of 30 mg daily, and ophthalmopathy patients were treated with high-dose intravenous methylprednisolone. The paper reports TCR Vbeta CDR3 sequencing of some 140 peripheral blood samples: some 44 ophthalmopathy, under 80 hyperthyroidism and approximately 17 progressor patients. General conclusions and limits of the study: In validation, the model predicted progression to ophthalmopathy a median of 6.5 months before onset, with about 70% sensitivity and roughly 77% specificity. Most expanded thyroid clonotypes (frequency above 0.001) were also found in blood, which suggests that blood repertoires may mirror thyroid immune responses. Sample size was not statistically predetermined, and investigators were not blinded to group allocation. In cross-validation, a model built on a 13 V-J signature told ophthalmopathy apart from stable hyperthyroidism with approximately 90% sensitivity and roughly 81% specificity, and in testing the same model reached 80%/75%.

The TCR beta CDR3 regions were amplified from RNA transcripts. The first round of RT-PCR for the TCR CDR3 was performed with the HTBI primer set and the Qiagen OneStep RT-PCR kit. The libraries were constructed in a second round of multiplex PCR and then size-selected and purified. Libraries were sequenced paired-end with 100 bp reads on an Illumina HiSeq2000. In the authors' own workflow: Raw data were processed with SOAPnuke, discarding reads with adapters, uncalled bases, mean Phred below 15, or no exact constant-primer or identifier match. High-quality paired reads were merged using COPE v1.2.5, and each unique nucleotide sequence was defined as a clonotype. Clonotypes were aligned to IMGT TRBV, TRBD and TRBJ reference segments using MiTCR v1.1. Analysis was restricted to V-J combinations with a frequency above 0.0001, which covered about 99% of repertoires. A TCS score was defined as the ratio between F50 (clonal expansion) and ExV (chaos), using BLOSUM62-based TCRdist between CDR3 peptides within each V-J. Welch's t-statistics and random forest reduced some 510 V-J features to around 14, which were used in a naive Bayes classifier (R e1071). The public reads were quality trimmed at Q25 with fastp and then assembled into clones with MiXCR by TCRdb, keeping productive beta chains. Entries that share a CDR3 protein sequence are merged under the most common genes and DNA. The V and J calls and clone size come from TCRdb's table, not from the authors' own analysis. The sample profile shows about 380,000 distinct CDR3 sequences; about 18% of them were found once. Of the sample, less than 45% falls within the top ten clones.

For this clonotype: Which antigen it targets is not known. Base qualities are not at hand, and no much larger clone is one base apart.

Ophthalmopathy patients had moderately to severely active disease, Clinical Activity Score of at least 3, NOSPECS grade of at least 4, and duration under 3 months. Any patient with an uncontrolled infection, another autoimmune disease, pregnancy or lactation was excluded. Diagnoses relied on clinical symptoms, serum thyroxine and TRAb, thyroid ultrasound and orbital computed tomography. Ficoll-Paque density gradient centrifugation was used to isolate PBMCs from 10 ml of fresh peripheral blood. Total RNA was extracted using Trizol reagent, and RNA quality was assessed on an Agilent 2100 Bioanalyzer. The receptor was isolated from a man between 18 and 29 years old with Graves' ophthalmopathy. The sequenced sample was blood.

The nucleotide sequence is TGTGCCACCATGCTAACAGGCAATCAGCCCCAGCATTTT. Its coded protein is CATMLTGNQPQHF. The rearranged chain carries TRBV19 and TRBJ1-5; a confident D gene designation cannot be given. Sequences LNHDA (CDR1) and SQIVND (CDR2) are obtained from the germline V gene (reference sequence). The CDR3 goes from the cysteine to the phenylalanine over 13 residues. Only CDR3 DNA is held: 39 bases, read in frame from base 1. Cut back by 10 bases and 2 bases, the V and J ends lie 12 bases apart.